Sequencing of this T cell receptor beta chain was carried out in a study of PD-L1 blockade in urothelial cancer. Repertoires were generated with immunoSEQ multiplex PCR, while TCRdb's copy carries only in-frame clones and drops some. Of around 87,000 clones detected, over 80% appear once; the ten largest clones hold under 8.5%. This clone is a singleton in its sample. The V gene's germline CDR1 is SGHRS and CDR2 YFSETQ. Germline trimming cut 1 base from V and 4 bases from J; bases unmatched to any gene: 10. The CDR3 has 18 residues. Time point indicated: peripheral blood 6 weeks after treatment start.

Sequencing was performed on PBMCs, taken around atezolizumab (anti-PD-L1) treatment. This chain uses TRBV5-1 with TRBJ2-5; 13 bases map to TRBD2. This clonotype was sampled from a man aged 65 to 85 with urothelial cancer. CDR3 protein: CASSLTGLAGPGGETQYF. DNA of the CDR3: TGCGCCAGCAGCTTGACGGGACTAGCGGGACCCGGGGGAGAGACCCAGTACTTC.